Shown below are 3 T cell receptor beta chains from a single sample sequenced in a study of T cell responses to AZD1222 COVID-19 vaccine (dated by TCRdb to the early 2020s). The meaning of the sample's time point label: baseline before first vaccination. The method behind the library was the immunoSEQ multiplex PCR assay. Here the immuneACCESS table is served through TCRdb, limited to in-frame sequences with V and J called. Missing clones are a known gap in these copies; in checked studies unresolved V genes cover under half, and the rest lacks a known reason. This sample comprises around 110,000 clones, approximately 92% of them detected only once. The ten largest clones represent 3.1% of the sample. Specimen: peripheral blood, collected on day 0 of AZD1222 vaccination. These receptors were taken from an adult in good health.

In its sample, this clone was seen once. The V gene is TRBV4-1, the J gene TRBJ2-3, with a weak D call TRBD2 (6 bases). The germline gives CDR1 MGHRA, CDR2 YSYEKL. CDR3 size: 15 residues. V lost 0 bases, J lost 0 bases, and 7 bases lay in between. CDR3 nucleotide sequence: TGCGCCAGCAGCCAAGAGGGGAGGAGCACAGATACGCAGTATTTT. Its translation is CASSQEGRSTDTQYF.

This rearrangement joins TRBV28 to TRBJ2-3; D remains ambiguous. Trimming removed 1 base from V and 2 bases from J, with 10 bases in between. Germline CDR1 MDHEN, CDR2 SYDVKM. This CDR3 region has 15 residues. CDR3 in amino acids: CASSLSSLTTDTQYF. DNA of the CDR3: TGTGCCAGCAGTTTATCCAGCCTAACCACAGATACGCAGTATTTT.

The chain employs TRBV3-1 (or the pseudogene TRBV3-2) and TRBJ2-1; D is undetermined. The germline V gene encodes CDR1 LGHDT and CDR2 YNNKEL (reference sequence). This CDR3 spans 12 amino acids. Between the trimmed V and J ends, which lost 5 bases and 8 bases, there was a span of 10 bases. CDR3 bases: TGTGCCAGCAGCTCGAAGGACCATGAGCAGTTCTTC. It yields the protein CASSSKDHEQFF.